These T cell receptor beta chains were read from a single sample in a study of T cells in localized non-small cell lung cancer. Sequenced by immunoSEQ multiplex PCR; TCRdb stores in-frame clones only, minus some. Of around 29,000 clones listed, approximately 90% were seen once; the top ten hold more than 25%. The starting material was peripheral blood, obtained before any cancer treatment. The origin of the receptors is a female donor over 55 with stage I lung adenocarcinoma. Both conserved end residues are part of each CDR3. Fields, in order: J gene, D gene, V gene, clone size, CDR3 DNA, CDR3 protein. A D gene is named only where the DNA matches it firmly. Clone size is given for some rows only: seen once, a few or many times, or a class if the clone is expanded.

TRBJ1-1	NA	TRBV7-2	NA	TGTGCCAGCAGCTTAGGCTTCGGGCACCAGAACACTGAAGCTTTCTTT	CASSLGFGHQNTEAFF
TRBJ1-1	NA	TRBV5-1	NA	TGCGCCAGCAGCTTGGAATCCAGGGGAGGGGATGAAGCTTTCTTT	CASSLESRGGDEAFF
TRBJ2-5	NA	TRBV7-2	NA	TGTGCCAGCAGCCCCCCGGGGGAGACCCAGTACTTC	CASSPPGETQYF
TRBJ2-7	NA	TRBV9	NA	TGTGCCAGCAGCAAGGATGAGGGCAACGAGCAGTACTTC	CASSKDEGNEQYF
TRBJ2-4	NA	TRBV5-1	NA	TGCGCCAGCAGCTTAATGGAAGGGCATCTAGCCAAAAACATTCAGTACTTC	CASSLMEGHLAKNIQYF
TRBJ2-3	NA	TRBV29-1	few	NA	CSVGAGAIF
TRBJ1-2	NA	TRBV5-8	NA	TGTGCCAGCAGTTCCAACCGGGACTCCCCTAACTATGGCTACACCTTC	CASSSNRDSPNYGYTF
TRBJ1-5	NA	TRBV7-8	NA	TGTGCCAGCAGCTTACAACAGGTTAGCAATCAGCCCCAGCATTTT	CASSLQQVSNQPQHF
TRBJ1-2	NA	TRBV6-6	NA	TGTGCCAGCAGACCACAGGACTATGGCTACACCTTC	CASRPQDYGYTF
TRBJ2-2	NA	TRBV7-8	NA	TGTGCCAGCAGCTTCCCAGGGGCCTCCACCGGGGAGCTGTTTTTT	CASSFPGASTGELFF
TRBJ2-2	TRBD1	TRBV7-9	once	TGTGCCAGCAGCCCACAGGGGGGCGCCGCCGGGGAGCTGTTTTTT	CASSPQGGAAGELFF
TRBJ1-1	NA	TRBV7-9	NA	TGTGCCAGCAGCAACAGGGTTATGAACACTGAAGCTTTCTTT	CASSNRVMNTEAFF
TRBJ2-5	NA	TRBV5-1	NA	TGCGCCAGCAGCAGCGGTCTTCAAGAGACCCAGTACTTC	CASSSGLQETQYF
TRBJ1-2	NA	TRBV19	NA	TGTGCCAGCCGGGGCTTGAGTAGTAACTCCTATGGCTACACCTTC	CASRGLSSNSYGYTF
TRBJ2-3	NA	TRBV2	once	TGTGCCAGCAACTGGGTTGGCACAGATACGCAGTATTTT	CASNWVGTDTQYF
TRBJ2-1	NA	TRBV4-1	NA	TGCGCCAGCAGCCCGACTAGTCCCTTTTACAATGAGCAGTTCTTC	CASSPTSPFYNEQFF
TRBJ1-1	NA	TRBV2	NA	TGTGCCAGCAGGGACGGTACGAACACTGAAGCTTTCTTT	CASRDGTNTEAFF
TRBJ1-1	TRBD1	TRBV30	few	TGTGCCTGGAGACCGCAGGGGGCTGTGGGGTTGAACACTGAAGCTTTCTTT	CAWRPQGAVGLNTEAFF
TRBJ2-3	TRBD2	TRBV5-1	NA	TGCGCCAGCAGCGTACCCTTAGCTAGCGGGAGAAGTGATACGCAGTATTTT	CASSVPLASGRSDTQYF
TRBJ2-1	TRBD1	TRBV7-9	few	TGTGCCAGCAGCTTACTGTTGGGACAGGGATTTAATGAGCAGTTCTTC	CASSLLLGQGFNEQFF
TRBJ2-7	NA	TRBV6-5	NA	TGTGCCAGCAGTATGGCCGCCACCGCCTACGAGCAGTACTTC	CASSMAATAYEQYF
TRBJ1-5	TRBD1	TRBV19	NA	TGTGCCAGTAGCGGACAGGGGGCCTTTCAGCCCCAGCATTTT	CASSGQGAFQPQHF
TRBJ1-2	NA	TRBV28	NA	TGTGCCAGCAGAGTAAGGAGCCTTATTGAGAACTATGGCTACACCTTC	CASRVRSLIENYGYTF
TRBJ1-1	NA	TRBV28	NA	TGTGCCACCAAATATAGGACGTGGGACACTGAAGCTTTCTTT	CATKYRTWDTEAFF
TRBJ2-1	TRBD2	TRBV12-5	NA	TGTGCTAGTGGTTCCTCTAGCGGGAGTGAGCAGTTCTTC	CASGSSSGSEQFF
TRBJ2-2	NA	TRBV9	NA	TGTGCCAGCAGCGTAGGCGTCACCGGGGAGCTGTTTTTT	CASSVGVTGELFF
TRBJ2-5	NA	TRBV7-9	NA	TGTGCCAGCAGCTCCGGGCAGCAGACCCAGTACTTC	CASSSGQQTQYF
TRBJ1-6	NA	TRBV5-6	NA	TGTGCCAGCAGCCCCTTTAATTCACCCCTCCACTTT	CASSPFNSPLHF
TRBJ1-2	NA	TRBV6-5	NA	TGTGCCAGCAGCGGGAGCACAGGGAACTATGGCTACACCTTC	CASSGSTGNYGYTF
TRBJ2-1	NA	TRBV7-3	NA	TGTGCCAGCAGCTTACCTCTACCGGGACCTTTCCCACGCCCCTCGAATGAGCAGTTCTTC	CASSLPLPGPFPRPSNEQFF
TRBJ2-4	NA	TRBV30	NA	TGTGCCGCTCTGGGCGTAGCCAAAAACATTCAGTACTTC	CAALGVAKNIQYF